This T cell receptor (beta chain) was identified during a study of CD8 T cells in ankylosing spondylitis. Notes on the study in general: Several of the motif variants were reported before in synovial fluid and blood from reactive arthritis.

Using quantitative 5'-RACE with molecular barcodes, the authors made TCR beta libraries. TCRdb passed the 5' RACE reads through MiXCR, listing each CDR3 protein once. This table holds fewer than 350,000 distinct CDR3 sequences, 11% found once. With V trimmed by 5 bases and J by 5 bases, 11 bases remained unmatched. The germline CDR1 and CDR2 sequences are DFQATT and SNEGSKA (reference sequence). The CDR3 is 16 amino acids. To note about this clonotype: The target antigen is unknown.

Sequencing input: blood, either unsorted or a sorted T cell fraction (not recorded which). The chain has TRBV20-1 and TRBJ2-7; 14 bases map to TRBD2. The origin of this receptor is a female donor with ankylosing spondylitis or in good health (not recorded which). In nucleotides, the CDR3 is TGCAGTGCTTCTACCCCGGGACTAGCGGGAGTCGACGAGCAGTACTTC. This gives the protein CSASTPGLAGVDEQYF.